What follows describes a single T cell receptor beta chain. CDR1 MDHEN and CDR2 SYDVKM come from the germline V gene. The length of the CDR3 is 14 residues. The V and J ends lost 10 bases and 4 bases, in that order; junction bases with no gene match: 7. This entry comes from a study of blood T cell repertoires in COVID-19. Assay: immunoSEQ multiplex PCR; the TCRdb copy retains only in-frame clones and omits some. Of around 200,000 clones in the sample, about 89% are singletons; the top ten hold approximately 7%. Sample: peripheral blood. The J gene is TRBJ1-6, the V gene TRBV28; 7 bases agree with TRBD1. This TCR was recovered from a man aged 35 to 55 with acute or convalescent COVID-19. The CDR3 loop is CANSDRTYNSPLHF. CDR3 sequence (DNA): TGTGCCAACTCGGACAGGACATATAATTCACCCCTCCACTTT.